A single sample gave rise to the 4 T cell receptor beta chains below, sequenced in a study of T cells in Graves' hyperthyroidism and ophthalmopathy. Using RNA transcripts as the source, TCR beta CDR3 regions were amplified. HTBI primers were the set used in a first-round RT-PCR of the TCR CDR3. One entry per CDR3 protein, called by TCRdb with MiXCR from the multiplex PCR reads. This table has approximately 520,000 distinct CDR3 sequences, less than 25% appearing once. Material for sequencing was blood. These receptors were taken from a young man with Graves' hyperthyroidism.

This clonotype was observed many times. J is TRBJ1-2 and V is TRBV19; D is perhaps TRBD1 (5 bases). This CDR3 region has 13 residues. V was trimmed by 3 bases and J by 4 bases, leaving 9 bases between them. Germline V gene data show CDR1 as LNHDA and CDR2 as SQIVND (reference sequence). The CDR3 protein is CASSMQGGYGYTF. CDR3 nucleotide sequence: TGTGCCAGTAGTATGCAGGGAGGCTATGGCTACACCTTC. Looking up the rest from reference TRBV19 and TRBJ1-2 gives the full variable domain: DGGITQSPKYLFRKEGQNVTLSCEQNLNHDAMYWYRQDPGQGLRLIYYSQIVNDFQKGDIAEGYSVSREKKESFPLTVTSAQKNPTAFYLCASSMQGGYGYTFGSGTRLTVV.

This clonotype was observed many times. The CDR3 coding sequence is TGTGCCACCACCGGAACAGGGAGTCAGACCCAGTACTTC. Protein product: CATTGTGSQTQYF. The chain combines TRBV24-1 with TRBJ2-5; a possible D gene is TRBD1 (6 bases). Germline V CDR1 and CDR2: KGHDR, SFDVKD. V dropped 8 bases and J dropped 6 bases, with 15 bases sitting between them. There are 13 residues in the CDR3.

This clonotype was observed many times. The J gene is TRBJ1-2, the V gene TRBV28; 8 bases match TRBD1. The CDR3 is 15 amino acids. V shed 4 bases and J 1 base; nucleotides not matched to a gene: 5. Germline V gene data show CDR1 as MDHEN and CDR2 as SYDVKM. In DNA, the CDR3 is TGTGCCAGCAGTTCCGCAGGGGGCCTTAACTATGGCTACACCTTC. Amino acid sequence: CASSSAGGLNYGYTF.

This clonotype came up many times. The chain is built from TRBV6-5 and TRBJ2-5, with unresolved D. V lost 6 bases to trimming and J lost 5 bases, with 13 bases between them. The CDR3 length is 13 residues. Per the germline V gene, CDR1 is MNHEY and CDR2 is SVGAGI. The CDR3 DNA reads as TGTGCCAGCAGCCCCACAGCTGCGGAGACCCAGTACTTC. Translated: CASSPTAAETQYF.